This T cell receptor (beta chain) originates from a study of blood T cells in healthy people across ages. Turning to the study itself: About one barcoded TCR beta cDNA was captured per two T cells.

Primed by a sample-barcoded 5' primer and a J-beta primer mix, a second PCR proceeded for roughly 6 to 12 cycles. TCRdb fed the 5' RACE reads into MiXCR, producing one record per CDR3 protein. Among roughly 1.5 million distinct CDR3 sequences listed, 40% to 45% were seen once. This CDR3 region has 16 residues. From germline, CDR1 is SGDLS and CDR2 YYNGEE. Trimming removed 2 bases from V and 3 bases from J; junction bases left unmatched: 6. Study-wide findings and caveats: In older individuals, TCR beta diversity per million T cells was lower, falling roughly linearly with age. Aged donors had fewer naive CD4+ cells and lower diversity than long-lived donors.

A remark on this clonotype: As yet, its antigen is unknown.

The clonotype was recovered from a woman aged 18-30 years in good health. Sequenced material: blood. The chain carries TRBV9 and TRBJ2-1; TRBD1 aligns across 9 bases. CDR3: CASSVSRDRDYNEQFF. DNA of the CDR3: TGTGCCAGCAGCGTGAGCCGGGACAGGGACTACAATGAGCAGTTCTTC.